The T cell receptor beta chain described here comes from a study of T cell responses to AZD1222 COVID-19 vaccine. Whole-study findings and limits: Clonal diversity may have been underestimated, and the donors were mostly white British, with more females than males.

Trimming cost V 5 bases and J 8 bases; bases outside gene matches: 6. CDR3 size: 13 residues. Germline V gives CDR1 SGHTA, CDR2 FQGNSA. Repertoires were generated with immunoSEQ multiplex PCR, while TCRdb's copy carries only in-frame clones and drops some. The sample gives 65,000 to 85,000 clones, about 88% of which show up once; approximately 10% is in the top ten. The sample holds one count of this clone. Its specificity is not known. Here the sequenced sample was peripheral blood, taken on day 0 of AZD1222 vaccination. V and J are TRBV7-2 and TRBJ1-2; 9 bases line up with TRBD1. The clonotype originates from an adult in good health. For the CDR3, the DNA is TGTGCCAGCAGCCCGGGACAGGGCGAGGGCTACACCTTC. Residues: CASSPGQGEGYTF.